This T cell receptor beta chain is drawn from a study of blood T cell repertoires in COVID-19. V lost 5 bases and J 8 bases, leaving 14 bases between the germline ends. In germline, CDR1 is SGHNT, CDR2 YYREEE (reference sequence). This CDR3 spans 14 amino acids. Produced via immunoSEQ multiplex PCR; TCRdb's table is partial and in-frame only. The profile shows roughly 120,000 clones, more than 80% of them singletons. V gene TRBV5-4 combines with J gene TRBJ1-6; the D gene is possibly TRBD1 (5 bases). The sequence derives from a woman older than 75 with COVID-19, enrolled during active disease. Sequencing was done on a sample of peripheral blood. CDR3 nucleotide sequence: TGTGCCAGCAGTCCCAGGTTAGGGGATTCACCCCTCCACTTT. Translated, it gives CASSPRLGDSPLHF.